This TCR beta chain was identified in a study of blood T cell repertoires in COVID-19. Study context: PBMCs, B-cell-depleted T cells, or T cells were the source of the cDNA or gDNA that made up the material.

The CDR3 covers 10 residues. V was shortened by 7 bases and J by 3 bases, with 7 bases between the two germline ends. Germline lookup yields CDR1 SQVTM and CDR2 ANQGSEA. This clone has only one observation. Patients from Seattle were sampled longitudinally, starting during active infection. Per the original data handling: Reference gene primer amplification yielded estimated nucleated cell counts. Data came from immunoSEQ multiplex PCR; TCRdb stores just in-frame clones and leaves some out. The DNA was the basis for D and trimming; V, J and clone size are from that table. The sample has some 180,000 clones; 75% to 85% are singletons.

The sequencing sample was made of peripheral blood. The receptor comes from a middle-aged woman with COVID-19, enrolled during active disease. The V call is TRBV29-1, the J call TRBJ2-7; possibly TRBD1 or TRBD2 for D (5 bases each). The CDR3, as DNA: TGCAGCGCAGGGAGCTACGAGCAGTACTTC. Its translation is CSAGSYEQYF.